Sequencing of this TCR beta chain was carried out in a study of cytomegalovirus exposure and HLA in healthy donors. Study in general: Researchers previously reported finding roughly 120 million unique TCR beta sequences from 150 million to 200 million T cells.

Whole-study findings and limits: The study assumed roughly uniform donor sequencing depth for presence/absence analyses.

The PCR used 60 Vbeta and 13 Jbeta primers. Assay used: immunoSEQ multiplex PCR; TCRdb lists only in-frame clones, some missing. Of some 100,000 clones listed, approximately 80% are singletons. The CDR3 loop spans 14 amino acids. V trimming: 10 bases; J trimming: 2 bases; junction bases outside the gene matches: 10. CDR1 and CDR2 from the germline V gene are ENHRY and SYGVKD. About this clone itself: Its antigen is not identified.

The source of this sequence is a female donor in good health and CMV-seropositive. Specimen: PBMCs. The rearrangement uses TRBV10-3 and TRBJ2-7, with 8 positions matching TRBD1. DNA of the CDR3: TGTGCCACCGCGCGACAGGGGCCTGCCTACGAGCAGTACTTC. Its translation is CATARQGPAYEQYF.